These T cell receptor beta chains were read from a single sample in a study of tumor-infiltrating lymphocytes in primary liver carcinoma. TCRdb itself ran the multiplex PCR reads through MiXCR, one entry per CDR3 protein. The table shows fewer than 350,000 distinct CDR3 sequences, with about 62% occurring only once. Sequenced input: peripheral blood. Receptor source: a man aged 40-55 years with primary liver carcinoma and hepatitis B virus infection. Each CDR3 is given with its conserved first and last residue. D genes are given only for firm matches. Rows give clone size only sometimes, using once, few, many, or a class for an expanded clone.

14,-,TRBD1,TRBJ2-1,TRBV5-1,TGCGCCAGCAGCTCGGGACAGGGAACGGGTGAGCAGTTCTTC,CASSSGQGTGEQFF
19,-,-,TRBJ2-7,TRBV4-3,TGCGCCAGCAGCCAAGAGGATCCCCCCCACTGGGCCGGTTCTTACGGGCAGTACTTC,CASSQEDPPHWAGSYGQYF
16,-,-,TRBJ2-3,TRBV7-8,TGTGCCAGCAGCCGTAGACTAGTGGGAGTAACAGATACGCAGTATTTT,CASSRRLVGVTDTQYF
13,-,-,TRBJ1-1,TRBV19,TGTGCCAGTAGTATTCTCACGAACACTGAAGCTTTCTTT,CASSILTNTEAFF
15,-,TRBD2,TRBJ2-7,TRBV2,TGTGCCAGCAAAGGGACCGGGACTATAATCAACGAGCAGTACTTC,CASKGTGTIINEQYF
14,many,-,TRBJ1-2,TRBV6-1,TGTGCCAGCACCGACAGTAAGATTGGCTATGGCTACACCTTC,CASTDSKIGYGYTF
15,once,-,TRBJ2-7,TRBV5-1,TGCACCAGCAGACTTAGACCCGGGACCTCTGGCGAGCAGTACTTC,CTSRLRPGTSGEQYF
15,-,-,TRBJ2-2,TRBV11-2,TGTGCCAGCAACTTTGAGCAGATCTCAACCGGGGAGCTGTCTTTT,CASNFEQISTGELSF
14,many,-,TRBJ1-3,TRBV11-1,TGTGCCAGCAGCCCGGGGAGTGCTGGAAACACCATATATTTT,CASSPGSAGNTIYF
14,-,-,TRBJ2-1,TRBV11-2,TGTGCCATTAGCTTGGCTAGCTTGGGGCATGAGCAGTTCTTC,CAISLASLGHEQFF